A single sample gave rise to the 14 T cell receptor beta chains below, sequenced in a study of OX40 agonist ivuxolimab in advanced cancers. Profiling relied on immunoSEQ multiplex PCR, and the TCRdb table lists in-frame clones only, not all of them. The sample contains 63,000 or so clones, 84% of which appear only once. Sequencing was performed on CD4+ or CD8+ T cells sorted from blood, taken in a trial of the OX40 agonist ivuxolimab. The receptor set was obtained from an adult with an advanced solid tumor such as melanoma, head and neck, liver or kidney cancer.

V and J are TRBV5-1 and TRBJ1-4; D unresolved. Between the trimmed V and J ends, which lost 2 bases and 0 bases, there was a span of 8 bases. The germline CDR1 and CDR2 sequences are SGHRS and YFSETQ. CDR3 length: 15 amino acids. The CDR3 coding sequence is TGCGCCAGCAGCTTTAGACAAGCAACTAATGAAAAACTGTTTTTT. Protein product: CASSFRQATNEKLFF.

The chain combines TRBV19 with TRBJ2-7; 7 bases map to TRBD2. Losses at the gene ends were 0 bases for V and 1 base for J; bases not matched to a gene: 0. This CDR3 has 14 amino acids. Per the germline V gene, CDR1 is LNHDA and CDR2 is SQIVND (reference sequence). CDR3 DNA sequence: TGTGCCAGTAGTATAGAGCGGGAGTCCTACGAGCAGTACTTC. This translates into CASSIERESYEQYF.

The gene calls are TRBV2 and TRBJ2-5; D possibly corresponds to TRBD2 (5 bases). V lost 6 bases and J lost 1, with 9 bases in between. The CDR3 totals 13 residues. Germline lookup yields CDR1 SNHLY and CDR2 FYNNEI. Here the CDR3 DNA reads TGTGCCAGCAGCGGGGTACTCCAAGAGACCCAGTACTTC. This encodes CASSGVLQETQYF.

The chain combines TRBV7-9 with TRBJ2-7; possibly TRBD1 for D (6 bases). CDR1 and CDR2 from the germline V gene are SEHNR and FQNEAQ (reference sequence). CDR3 length equals 17 residues. V lost 2 bases to trimming and J lost 3 bases, with 20 bases between them. CDR3 coding DNA: TGTGCCAGCAGCTTACTCCCCGGGGCAGGGGTTTACTACGAGCAGTACTTC. As protein: CASSLLPGAGVYYEQYF.

The chain uses TRBV7-2 and TRBJ2-1; perhaps TRBD2 as D (6 bases). The V gene lost 7 bases and the J gene lost 0 bases, with 10 bases spanning the gap. Germline V gene lookup returns CDR1 SGHTA and CDR2 FQGNSA. The CDR3 sequence is 14 residues long. The CDR3 region is CASTLGSSYNEQFF. The CDR3 coding sequence is TGTGCCAGCACCCTCGGGAGCTCCTACAATGAGCAGTTCTTC.

CDR3 in DNA: TGTGCCGCCGGCCGGAACACCGGGGAGCTGTTTTTT. Translating it yields CAAGRNTGELFF. This chain joins TRBV6-4 and TRBJ2-2; no definite D call. V gave up 11 bases and J gave up 1 base, with 8 bases separating them. The CDR3 covers 12 residues. Germline-derived CDR1 and CDR2 are MRHNA and SNTAGT.

The chain couples TRBV15 to TRBJ1-4; 7 bases fit TRBD1. The CDR3 loop spans 14 amino acids. Germline values: CDR1 LNHNV, CDR2 YYDKDF (reference sequence). Trimming took 5 bases from V and 8 from J; bases not matched to a gene: 8. For the CDR3, the DNA is TGTGCCACCAGCGACGACAGGGTGAACGAAAAACTGTTTTTT. This codes for CATSDDRVNEKLFF.

This sequence joins TRBV4-3 and TRBJ2-4; 11 positions match TRBD2. The CDR3 length is 17 residues. The germline V gene encodes CDR1 LGHNA and CDR2 YSLEER. J lost 7 bases, V lost 3 bases, and 11 bases had no gene match. CDR3 in amino acids: CASSHLTSGGPGNIQYF. CDR3 in DNA: TGCGCCAGCAGCCACCTCACTAGCGGGGGACCAGGGAACATTCAGTACTTC.

The CDR3, as DNA: TGCGCCAGCAGCTTTATTAGCGCCTACGAGCAGTACTTC. Encoded protein: CASSFISAYEQYF. The chain links TRBV5-1 to TRBJ2-7; perhaps TRBD2 as D (5 bases). This CDR3 is built from 13 residues. From germline, CDR1 is SGHRS and CDR2 YFSETQ. V lost 2 bases, J lost 2 bases, and 8 bases lay in between.

V gene TRBV28 combines with J gene TRBJ1-2; no firm D call. V was trimmed by 1 base and J by 8 bases, leaving 11 bases between them. The CDR3 loop spans 13 amino acids. CDR1 is MDHEN and CDR2 is SYDVKM in the germline V gene. The CDR3 sequence is CASSLSQKAGYTF. In DNA, the CDR3 is TGTGCCAGCAGTTTATCCCAGAAGGCGGGCTACACCTTC.

The CDR3 loop reads CASSSRDGNEKLFF. The CDR3, as DNA: TGTGCCAGCAGCTCCCGGGACGGGAATGAAAAACTGTTTTTT. The chain employs TRBV7-6 and TRBJ1-4; a possible D gene is TRBD1 (5 bases). V shed 4 bases and J shed 5 bases, with 11 bases lying between them. CDR3 length equals 14 residues. Per the germline V gene, CDR1 is SGHVS and CDR2 is FNYEAQ.

This clone has more than one count but fewer than ten. The J gene is TRBJ1-1, the V gene TRBV7-9, with 7 bases that match TRBD1. J was trimmed by 0 bases and V by 5 bases; bases with no gene match: 6. This CDR3 has 15 amino acids. Germline CDR1 is SEHNR and CDR2 is FQNEAQ (reference sequence). CDR3 loop: CASSPRGQMNTEAFF. CDR3 in DNA: TGTGCCAGCAGCCCCCGGGGACAGATGAACACTGAAGCTTTCTTT.

This chain links TRBV30 with TRBJ1-2; tentatively, D is TRBD1 (5 bases). Germline V CDR1 and CDR2: GTSNPN, SVGIG (reference sequence). Trimming removed 4 bases at V and 5 bases at J, with 17 bases between. The CDR3 extends over 14 amino acids. This chain's CDR3 is CAWIGRAMLYGYTF. As DNA, the CDR3 is TGTGCCTGGATAGGCAGGGCGATGCTATATGGCTACACCTTC.

This chain links TRBV18 with TRBJ2-3; maybe TRBD2 (5 bases). The ends were cut back, 4 bases at V and 8 bases at J, with 13 bases in the middle. The CDR3 sequence is 13 residues long. CDR1 and CDR2 (germline): KGHSH, LQKENI. The CDR3 protein is CASSLDSGSTQYF. As DNA, the CDR3 is TGTGCCAGCTCACTGGACTCAGGATCTACGCAGTATTTT. Full variable domain (outside the CDR3, taken from reference TRBV18 and TRBJ2-3): NAGVMQNPRHLVRRRGQEARLRCSPMKGHSHVYWYRQLPEEGLKFMVYLQKENIIDESGMPKERFSAEFPKEGPSILRIQQVVRGDSAAYFCASSLDSGSTQYFGPGTRLTVL.